This T cell receptor (beta chain) was recorded in a study of blood T cell repertoires in COVID-19. Turning to the study itself: The United States, Italy and Spain provided the acute and convalescent COVID-19 samples.

From germline, CDR1 is MNHEY and CDR2 SMNVEV (reference sequence). V was cut by 4 bases and J by 0 bases, with 7 bases left in between. The CDR3 is made up of 13 amino acids. The assay was immunoSEQ multiplex PCR, and TCRdb's table has in-frame clones only and misses some. In the table there are about 15,000 clones, about 88% of which are singletons. This TCR was sampled from a woman in her seventies in a cohort sampled during active or convalescent COVID-19. The sequenced sample consisted of peripheral blood. The chain employs TRBV27 and TRBJ2-7; D remains unclear. The CDR3 nucleotides read TGTGCCAGCAGTTCGCTGAGCTCCTACGAGCAGTACTTC. This gives the protein CASSSLSSYEQYF.